These 8 T cell receptor beta chains were all obtained from the same sample, sequenced in a study of T-cell reconstitution after alpha-beta-depleted transplantation in children. It was with unique molecular identifiers that the TCRbeta library was prepared. TCRdb re-called the PCR reads through MiXCR, storing one row per CDR3 protein. The repertoire has a few hundred thousand distinct CDR3 sequences, approximately 20% of them found once; the top ten carry roughly 3.3%. The sample here was PBMCs from the stem cell graft donor, taken from the stem cell graft. These receptors all stem from a human donor who donated a stem cell graft to a child with acute lymphoblastic leukemia.

This clonotype was seen a few times. The genes are TRBV5-6 and TRBJ2-7, with 8 positions matching TRBD2. Germline CDR1 and CDR2: SGHDT and YYEEEE. The CDR3 runs to 17 residues. With V trimmed by 2 bases and J by 1 base, 11 bases remained unmatched. CDR3 sequence (DNA): TGTGCCAGCAGCTTCAGCATGCGGGGGGTAAAATCCTACGAGCAGTACTTC. Protein product: CASSFSMRGVKSYEQYF.

The chain employs TRBV20-1 and TRBJ2-3; possibly TRBD2 for D (5 bases). V lost 6 bases and J 3 bases, leaving 13 bases between the germline ends. This CDR3 comprises 13 residues. CDR1 is DFQATT, CDR2 SNEGSKA, per germline (reference sequence). The CDR3 DNA sequence: TGCAGTGCGCACGGGGATGGGACAGATACGCAGTATTTT. Encoded protein: CSAHGDGTDTQYF.

This clonotype showed up just a few times. The CDR3 reads CSVEGTDTYEQYF. CDR3 sequence (DNA): TGCAGCGTTGAAGGGACGGACACCTACGAGCAGTACTTC. The chain carries TRBV29-1 and TRBJ2-7; TRBD1 might be the D (5 bases). Deletions cut 1 base from V and 2 bases from J, with 9 bases between. The germline gives CDR1 SQVTM, CDR2 ANQGSEA. CDR3 length: 13 amino acids.

The chain is built from TRBV20-1 and TRBJ2-7, with 10 bases lining up with TRBD1. Germline V gene sequence: CDR1 DFQATT, CDR2 SNEGSKA (reference sequence). J gave up 7 bases and V 0 bases, and 6 bases lay outside the gene matches. The CDR3 is 14 amino acids. In DNA, the CDR3 is TGCAGTGCTAGAGATCCGGGACAGGGGAGAGAGCAGTACTTC. It translates to CSARDPGQGREQYF.

This clonotype was observed a handful of times. The CDR3 here is CANSQGPQTDTQYF. The CDR3, as DNA: TGTGCCAACTCCCAGGGCCCGCAGACAGATACGCAGTATTTT. This chain uses TRBV12-3 or TRBV12-4 with TRBJ2-3; perhaps TRBD1 as D (5 bases). This CDR3 comprises 14 residues. Between the trimmed V and J ends, which lost 10 bases and 3 bases, there was a span of 17 bases.

This clonotype appeared a few times. This CDR3 reads CASSRMGLAKNIQYF. CDR3 bases: TGTGCCAGCAGCCGCATGGGACTAGCCAAAAACATTCAGTACTTC. The J gene is TRBJ2-4, the V gene TRBV5-8, with D possibly being TRBD2 (6 bases). Germline V CDR1 and CDR2: SGHTS, YDEGEE. The V end lost 4 bases, the J end lost 0 bases, and 11 bases lay between the germline ends. The CDR3 is made up of 15 amino acids.

This clonotype was counted at least ten times. The chain links TRBV10-3 to TRBJ2-4; the D gene is possibly TRBD2 (5 bases). V lost 2 bases and J 0 bases, leaving 5 bases between the germline ends. CDR1 and CDR2 (germline): ENHRY, SYGVKD. The CDR3 sequence is 14 residues long. The CDR3: CAISEGLAKNIQYF. In DNA, the CDR3 is TGTGCCATCAGTGAGGGACTAGCCAAAAACATTCAGTACTTC.

The CDR3 DNA reads as TGTGCCACCAGAAGCACAGGGGACGGGGAGACCCAGTACTTC. Amino acid sequence: CATRSTGDGETQYF. The chain joins TRBV24-1 to TRBJ2-5; 7 positions match TRBD1. The ends lost 7 bases at V and 5 bases at J; junction bases unmatched: 9. In germline, CDR1 is KGHDR, CDR2 SFDVKD. The CDR3 spans 14 residues.